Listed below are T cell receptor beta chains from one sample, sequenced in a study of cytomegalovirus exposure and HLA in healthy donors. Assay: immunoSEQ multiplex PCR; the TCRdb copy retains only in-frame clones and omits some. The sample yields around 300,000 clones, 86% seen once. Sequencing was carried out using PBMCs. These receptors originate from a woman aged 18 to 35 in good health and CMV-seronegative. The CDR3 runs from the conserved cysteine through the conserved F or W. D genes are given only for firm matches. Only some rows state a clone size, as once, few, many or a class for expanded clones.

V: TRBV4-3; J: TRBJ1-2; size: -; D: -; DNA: TGCGCCAGCAGCCAAGATGGGGCAGCCCAGTATGGCTACACCTTC; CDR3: CASSQDGAAQYGYTF
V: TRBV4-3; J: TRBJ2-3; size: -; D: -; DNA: TGCGCCAGCAGCCAAGGCAGGGCTGACACAGATACGCAGTATTTT; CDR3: CASSQGRADTDTQYF
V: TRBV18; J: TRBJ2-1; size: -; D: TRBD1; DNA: TGTGCCAGCTCACCTGGGACAGGGAGCTCCTACAATGAGCAGTTCTTC; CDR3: CASSPGTGSSYNEQFF
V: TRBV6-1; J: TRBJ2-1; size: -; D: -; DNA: TGTGCCAGCAGTTCGAGCGCGAATGAGCAGTTCTTC; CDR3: CASSSSANEQFF
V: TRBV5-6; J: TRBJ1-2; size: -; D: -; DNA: TGTGCCAGCAGCTTGGGGCGGGGCGCATACGGCTACACCTTC; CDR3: CASSLGRGAYGYTF
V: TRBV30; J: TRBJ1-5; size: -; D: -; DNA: TGTGCCTGGAGTGTAAATGCGGGCAATCAGCCCCAGCATTTT; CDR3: CAWSVNAGNQPQHF
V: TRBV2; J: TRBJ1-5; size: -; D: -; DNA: TGTGCCAGCACCAAACATGATTCGTTCTCTCAGCCCCAGCATTTT; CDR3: CASTKHDSFSQPQHF
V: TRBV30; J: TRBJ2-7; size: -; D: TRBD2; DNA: TGTGCCTGGCGCGGGGGTGGGGGCTACGAGCAGTACTTC; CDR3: CAWRGGGGYEQYF
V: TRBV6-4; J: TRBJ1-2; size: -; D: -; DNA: TGTGCCAGCAGTGAGTCGGCAGGGTATGGCTACACCTTC; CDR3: CASSESAGYGYTF
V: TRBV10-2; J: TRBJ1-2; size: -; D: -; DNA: TGCGCCAGCACGGGCGTTGGGGCGAGAGTCTATGGCTACACCTTC; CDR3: CASTGVGARVYGYTF
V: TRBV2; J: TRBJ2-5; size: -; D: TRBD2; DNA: TGTGCCAGCAGGCTAGCGGGAGGGCAAGAGACCCAGTACTTC; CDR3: CASRLAGGQETQYF
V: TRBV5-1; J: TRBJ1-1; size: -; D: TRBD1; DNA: TGCGCCAGCAGCTTCTCCGGGACAGGGCGGACTGAAGCTTTCTTT; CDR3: CASSFSGTGRTEAFF
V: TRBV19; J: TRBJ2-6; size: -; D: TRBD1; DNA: TGTGCCAGTAGTCCATTGGACAGGGTCCTCTCTGGGGCCAACGTCCTGACTTTC; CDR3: CASSPLDRVLSGANVLTF
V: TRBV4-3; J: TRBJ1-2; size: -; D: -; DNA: TGCGCCAGCAGCCAAGATCTCGGACAGCTTCTTGGCTACACCTTC; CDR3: CASSQDLGQLLGYTF
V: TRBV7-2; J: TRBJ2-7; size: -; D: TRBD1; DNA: TGTGCCAGCAGCCGCGGGCAGGGGGCCAACGAGCAGTACTTC; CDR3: CASSRGQGANEQYF
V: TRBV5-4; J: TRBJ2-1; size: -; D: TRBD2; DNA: TGTGCCAGCAGCTTCGATAGCGGGCTATACAATGAGCAGTTCTTC; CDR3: CASSFDSGLYNEQFF
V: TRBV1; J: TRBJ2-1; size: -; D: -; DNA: TGCACCAGCAGCCAAGACCGGACTAGCGGGTTCTACAATGAGCAGTTCTTC; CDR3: CTSSQDRTSGFYNEQFF
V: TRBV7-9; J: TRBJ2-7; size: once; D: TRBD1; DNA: TGTGCCAGCAGCCGTGACTCGACAGGGGGGGCCTACGAGCAGTACTTC; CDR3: CASSRDSTGGAYEQYF
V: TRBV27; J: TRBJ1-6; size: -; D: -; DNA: TGTGCCAGCAGTTTAGGGCAGGCGAGCTATAATTCACCCCTCCACTTT; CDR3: CASSLGQASYNSPLHF
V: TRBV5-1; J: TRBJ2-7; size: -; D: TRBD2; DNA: TGCGCCAGCAGCTTGGTCAGCGGGAGGAGGTACGAGCAGTACTTC; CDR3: CASSLVSGRRYEQYF
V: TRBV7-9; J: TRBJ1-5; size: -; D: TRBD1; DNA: TGTGCCAGCAGCACCCGACAGGGAAGTGGGCCGCTTAAAGCCCAGCATTTT; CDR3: CASSTRQGSGPLKAQHF
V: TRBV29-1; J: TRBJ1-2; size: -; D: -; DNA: TGCAGCGTTGAAGGGCAGGGCAATGGCTACACCTTC; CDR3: CSVEGQGNGYTF
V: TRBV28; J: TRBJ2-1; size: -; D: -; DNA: TGTGCCAGCCGCTTGCCAGGGATTTACAATGAGCAGTTCTTC; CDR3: CASRLPGIYNEQFF
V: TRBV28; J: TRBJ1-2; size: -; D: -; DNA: TGTGCCAGCAGTTTAGGACACATCTATGGCTACACCTTC; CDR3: CASSLGHIYGYTF
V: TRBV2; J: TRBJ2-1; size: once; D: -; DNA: TGTGCCAGCAGCAGACTCGGGGGAGCCTACAATGAGCAGTTCTTC; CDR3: CASSRLGGAYNEQFF
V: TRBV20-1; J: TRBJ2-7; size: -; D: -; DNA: TGCAGTGCTAGAGGAGACGAGCAGTACTTC; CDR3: CSARGDEQYF
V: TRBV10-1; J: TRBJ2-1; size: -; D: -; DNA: TGCGCCAGCAGTGAGTACAAGACTGACAGTGAGCAGTTCTTC; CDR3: CASSEYKTDSEQFF
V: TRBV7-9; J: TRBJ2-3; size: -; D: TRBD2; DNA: TGTGCCAGCAGCCCCCGGGACGGCGGGGGGACAGATACGCAGTATTTT; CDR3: CASSPRDGGGTDTQYF
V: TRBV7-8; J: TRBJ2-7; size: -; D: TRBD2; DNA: TGTGCCAGCAGCTTAGGAGCGGGGGGGCCCTACGAGCAGTACTTC; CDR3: CASSLGAGGPYEQYF
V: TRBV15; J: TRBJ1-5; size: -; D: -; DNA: TGTGCCACCAGCAGAGGGGGGGGCTCGTTAACATATAGCAATCAGCCCCAGCATTTT; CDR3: CATSRGGGSLTYSNQPQHF